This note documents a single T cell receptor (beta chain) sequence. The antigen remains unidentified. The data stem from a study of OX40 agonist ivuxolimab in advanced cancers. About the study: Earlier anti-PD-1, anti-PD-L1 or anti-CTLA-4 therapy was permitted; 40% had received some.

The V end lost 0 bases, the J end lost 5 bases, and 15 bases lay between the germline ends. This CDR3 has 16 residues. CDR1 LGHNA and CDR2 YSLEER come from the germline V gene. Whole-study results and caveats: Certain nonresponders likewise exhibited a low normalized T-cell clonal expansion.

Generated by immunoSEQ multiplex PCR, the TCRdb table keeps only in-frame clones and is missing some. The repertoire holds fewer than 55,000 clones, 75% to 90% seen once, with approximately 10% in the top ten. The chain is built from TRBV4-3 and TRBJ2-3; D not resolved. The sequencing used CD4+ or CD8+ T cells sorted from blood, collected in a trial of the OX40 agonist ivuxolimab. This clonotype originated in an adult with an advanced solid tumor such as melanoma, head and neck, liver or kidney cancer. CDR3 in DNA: TGCGCCAGCAGCCAAGATCTAGTTCCCCCTGGAGATACGCAGTATTTT. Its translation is CASSQDLVPPGDTQYF.